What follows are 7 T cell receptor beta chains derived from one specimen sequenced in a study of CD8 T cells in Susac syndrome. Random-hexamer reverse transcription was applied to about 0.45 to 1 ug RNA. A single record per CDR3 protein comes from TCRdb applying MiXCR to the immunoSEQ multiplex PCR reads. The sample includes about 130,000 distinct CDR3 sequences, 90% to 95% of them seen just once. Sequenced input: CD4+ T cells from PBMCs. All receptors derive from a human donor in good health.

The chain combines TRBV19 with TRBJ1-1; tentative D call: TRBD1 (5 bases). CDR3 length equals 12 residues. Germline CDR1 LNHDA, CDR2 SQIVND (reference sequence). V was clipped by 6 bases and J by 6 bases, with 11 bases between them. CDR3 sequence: CASSPGRAEAFF. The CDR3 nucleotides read TGTGCCAGTAGCCCAGGGAGGGCTGAAGCTTTCTTT.

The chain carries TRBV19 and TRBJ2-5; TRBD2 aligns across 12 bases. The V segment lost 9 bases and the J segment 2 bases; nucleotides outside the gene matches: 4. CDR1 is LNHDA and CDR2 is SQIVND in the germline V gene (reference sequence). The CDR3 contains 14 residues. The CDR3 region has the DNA TGTGCCAGCCGGACTAGCGGGAATCAAGAGACCCAGTACTTC. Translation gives CASRTSGNQETQYF.

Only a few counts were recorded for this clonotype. As DNA, the CDR3 is TGTGCCAGCAGTTACAATGAGCAGTTCTTC. Its protein is CASSYNEQFF. The chain joins TRBV6-6 to TRBJ2-1; D uncertain. The CDR3 is 10 residues long. The germline CDR1 and CDR2 sequences are MNHNY and SVGAGI (reference sequence). With 2 bases removed from V and 7 bases from J, the gap between germline ends came to 0 bases.

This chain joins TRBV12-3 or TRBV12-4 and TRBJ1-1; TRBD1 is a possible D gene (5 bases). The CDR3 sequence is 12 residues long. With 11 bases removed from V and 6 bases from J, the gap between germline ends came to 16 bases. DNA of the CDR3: TGTGCCTCCTCAGGGCAGGTATCTGAAGCTTTCTTT. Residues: CASSGQVSEAFF.

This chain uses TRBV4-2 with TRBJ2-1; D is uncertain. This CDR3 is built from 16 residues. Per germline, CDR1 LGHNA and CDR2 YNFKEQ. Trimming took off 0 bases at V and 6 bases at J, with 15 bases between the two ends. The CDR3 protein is CASSQDPGLGANEQFF. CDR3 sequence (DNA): TGTGCCAGCAGCCAAGATCCAGGCTTAGGTGCCAATGAGCAGTTCTTC.

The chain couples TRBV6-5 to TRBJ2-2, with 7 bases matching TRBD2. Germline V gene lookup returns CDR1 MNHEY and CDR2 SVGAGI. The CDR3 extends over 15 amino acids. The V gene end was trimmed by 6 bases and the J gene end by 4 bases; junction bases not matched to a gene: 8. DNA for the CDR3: TGTGCCAGCAGCAGGGACTACCTAGGCACCGGGGAGCTGTTTTTT. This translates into CASSRDYLGTGELFF.

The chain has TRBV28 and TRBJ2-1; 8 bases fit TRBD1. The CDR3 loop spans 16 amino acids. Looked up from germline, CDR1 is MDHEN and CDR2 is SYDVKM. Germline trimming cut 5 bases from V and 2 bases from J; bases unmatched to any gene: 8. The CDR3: CASSLPGGAPYNEQFF. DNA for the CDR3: TGTGCCAGCAGTCTTCCAGGGGGCGCGCCCTACAATGAGCAGTTCTTC.